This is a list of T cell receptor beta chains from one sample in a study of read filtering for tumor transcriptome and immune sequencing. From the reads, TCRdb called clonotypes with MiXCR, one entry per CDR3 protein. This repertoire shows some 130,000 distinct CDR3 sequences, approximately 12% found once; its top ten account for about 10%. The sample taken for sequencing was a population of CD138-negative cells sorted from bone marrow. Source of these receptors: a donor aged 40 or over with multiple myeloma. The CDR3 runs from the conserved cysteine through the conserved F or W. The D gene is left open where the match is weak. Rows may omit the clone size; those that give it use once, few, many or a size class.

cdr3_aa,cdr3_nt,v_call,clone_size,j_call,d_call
CASSLGGLQNIQYF,TGTGCCAGCAGCCTAGGGGGGCTCCAAAACATTCAGTACTTC,TRBV7-2,many,TRBJ2-4,NA
CASRPWGDLGNQPQHF,TGTGCCAGCAGGCCTTGGGGGGATTTAGGCAATCAGCCCCAGCATTTT,TRBV6-1,many,TRBJ1-5,NA
CASSWTGGTSNEQFF,TGTGCCAGCAGCTGGACAGGGGGGACCTCTAATGAGCAGTTCTTC,TRBV7-9,many,TRBJ2-1,TRBD1
CASNPGRVGEQFF,TGTGCCAGCAACCCGGGTAGAGTCGGTGAGCAGTTCTTC,TRBV14,many,TRBJ2-1,NA
CASSPGTSVYNEQFF,TGTGCCAGCAGCCCCGGGACTAGCGTCTACAATGAGCAGTTCTTC,TRBV9,many,TRBJ2-1,TRBD2
CASSHGTIRSWELFF,TGTGCCAGCAGCCACGGGACTATTAGGAGCTGGGAGCTGTTTTTT,TRBV7-9,many,TRBJ2-2,TRBD2
CASSQEDYNQPQHF,TGTGCCAGCAGCCAAGAAGATTACAACCAGCCCCAGCATTTT,TRBV11-2,many,TRBJ1-5,NA
CASSEGANYGYTF,TGTGCCAGCAGTGAGGGGGCCAACTATGGCTACACCTTC,TRBV2,many,TRBJ1-2,NA
CASSRDRVGGELFF,TGTGCCAGCAGTCGGGACAGGGTGGGCGGGGAGCTGTTTTTT,TRBV6-5,many,TRBJ2-2,TRBD1
CASSLREREGRSSQFF,TGTGCCAGCAGCTTACGTGAGCGGGAGGGCCGTAGCTCGCAGTTCTTC,TRBV11-2,many,TRBJ2-1,TRBD2
CASSHYYGTGSQDEQFF,TGTGCCAGCAGCCATTACTATGGGACAGGGTCGCAAGATGAGCAGTTCTTC,TRBV5-1,NA,TRBJ2-1,TRBD1
CASSQERTWGYEQYF,TGTGCCAGCAGCCAAGAAAGGACGTGGGGTTACGAGCAGTACTTC,TRBV3-2,many,TRBJ2-7,NA
CASSRWTDTQYF,TGTGCCAGCAGCCGGTGGACAGATACGCAGTATTTT,TRBV5-6,many,TRBJ2-3,NA
CASSFWGSGANVLTF,TGTGCCAGCAGTTTTTGGGGATCTGGGGCCAACGTCCTGACTTTC,TRBV12-3/TRBV12-4,many,TRBJ2-6,NA
CASRQGASTDTQYF,TGTGCCAGCAGACAGGGGGCAAGCACAGATACGCAGTATTTT,TRBV6-1,many,TRBJ2-3,TRBD1
CASSPRIGEQFF,TGTGCCAGCAGCCCCAGGATTGGTGAGCAGTTCTTC,TRBV7-2,NA,TRBJ2-1,NA
CASSPAGTSGRNEQFF,TGTGCCAGCAGCCCTGCCGGGACTAGCGGGAGAAATGAGCAGTTCTTC,TRBV4-2,many,TRBJ2-1,TRBD2
CAWSVIDTQYF,TGTGCCTGGAGTGTTATAGATACGCAGTATTTT,TRBV30,many,TRBJ2-3,NA
CASSLERVGTTYNEQFF,TGTGCCAGCAGCTTGGAAAGGGTCGGGACTACCTACAATGAGCAGTTCTTC,TRBV5-4,many,TRBJ2-1,TRBD2
CAWSRQGYGYTF,TGTGCCTGGAGTCGGCAGGGGTATGGCTACACCTTC,TRBV30,many,TRBJ1-2,NA
CASSLAGSGANVLTF,TGTGCCAGCAGTTTGGCGGGGAGTGGGGCCAACGTCCTGACTTTC,TRBV12-3/TRBV12-4,many,TRBJ2-6,NA
CASSEGGNTGELFF,TGCGCCAGCAGCGAAGGGGGAAACACCGGGGAGCTGTTTTTT,TRBV5-1,few,TRBJ2-2,NA
CSARGSGGKETQYF,TGCAGTGCTAGAGGTTCGGGGGGGAAAGAGACCCAGTACTTC,TRBV20-1,many,TRBJ2-5,TRBD2
CASSSGLAGANEQFF,TGTGCCAGCAGCTCGGGACTAGCGGGAGCCAATGAGCAGTTCTTC,TRBV7-3,few,TRBJ2-1,TRBD2
CASSLVGGGSSYNEQFF,TGTGCCAGCAGCTTAGTGGGGGGAGGGAGCTCCTACAATGAGCAGTTCTTC,TRBV7-8,many,TRBJ2-1,TRBD2
CASSQISRVGQPQHF,TGTGCCAGCAGTCAGATCTCGAGGGTTGGGCAGCCCCAGCATTTT,TRBV28,many,TRBJ1-5,NA
CASSFGVGSNTGELFF,TGTGCCAGCAGTTTTGGAGTTGGCTCGAACACCGGGGAGCTGTTTTTT,TRBV12-3/TRBV12-4,NA,TRBJ2-2,NA
CASSIVGLAGTQEQFF,TGTGCCAGTAGTATCGTCGGACTAGCGGGCACTCAAGAGCAGTTCTTC,TRBV19,many,TRBJ2-1,TRBD2
CASSSGGGPGYNEQFF,TGTGCCAGCAGCTCGGGTGGGGGGCCGGGATACAATGAGCAGTTCTTC,TRBV11-2,many,TRBJ2-1,NA
CASSLESPGGPDNEQFF,TGTGCCAGCAGCTTAGAATCCCCAGGGGGCCCAGACAATGAGCAGTTCTTC,TRBV13,many,TRBJ2-1,TRBD1
CASSQDLQVNTEAFF,TGCGCCAGCAGCCAAGATTTGCAAGTGAACACTGAAGCTTTCTTT,TRBV4-1,many,TRBJ1-1,NA
CASSSGWGPEAFF,TGTGCCAGCAGCTCGGGCTGGGGGCCCGAAGCTTTCTTT,TRBV9,many,TRBJ1-1,NA